This T cell receptor (beta chain) was identified in a study of Graves' ophthalmopathy and Graves' hyperthyroidism (dated by TCRdb to 2016 to 2018). With regard to the full study: Peripheral blood was collected at initial diagnosis, prior to any treatment. To tell Graves' ophthalmopathy apart from Graves' hyperthyroidism, and to predict which patients would progress to ophthalmopathy, the study relied on TCR beta repertoire signatures. In total, 135 blood samples were TCR-sequenced: approximately 42 ophthalmopathy, roughly 80 hyperthyroidism and some 17 hyperthyroidism-to-ophthalmopathy patients. To explore V-J signatures distinguishing ophthalmopathy from hyperthyroidism, a discovery set of approximately 100 patients (roughly 45 ophthalmopathy, 57 stable hyperthyroidism) was enrolled. The independent validation cohort included under 20 hyperthyroidism patients plus 17 patients who later progressed from hyperthyroidism to ophthalmopathy. T-cell repertoires of thyroid tissue and blood were compared in about six hyperthyroidism patients. After sampling, hyperthyroidism patients received methimazole starting at 30 mg daily, and ophthalmopathy patients received high-dose intravenous methylprednisolone. Paper-wide results and their limitations: In validation, the model predicted ophthalmopathy progression with more than 55% sensitivity and around 72% specificity; some 13 predicted patients were CT-confirmed with GO in a median of approximately 6.5 months. Most expanded thyroid clonotypes with a frequency above 0.001 also appeared in blood, which suggests that blood repertoires may reflect the immune response in the thyroid. No statistical method was used to predetermine the sample size, and group allocation was not hidden from the investigators. Ophthalmopathy was separated from stable hyperthyroidism by the 13-signature model with 87.88% sensitivity and around 81% specificity in cross-validation and with 80%/75% in the test set.

The germline V gene provides CDR1 MDHEN and CDR2 SYDVKM. The CDR3 sequence holds 14 residues, the cysteine and phenylalanine included. Only the CDR3 region is kept as DNA, spanning 42 bases read in frame from base 1. The germline V end is reduced by 3 bases and the J end by 7 bases; junction bases left unmatched: 6. Hyperthyroidism was considered stable if no progression to ophthalmopathy occurred within 18 months of follow-up. The hyperthyroidism patients were 18 to 65 years old and newly diagnosed, with a disease duration of less than 2 months. Patients were excluded if they had other autoimmune diseases, uncontrolled infections, pregnancy or lactation. Clinical symptoms, serum thyroxine, TRAb, thyroid ultrasound and orbital computed tomography formed the basis of the diagnosis. Using Ficoll-Paque density gradient centrifugation, PBMCs were isolated from 10 ml of fresh peripheral blood. Total RNA was extracted using Trizol reagent, and RNA quality was checked on an Agilent 2100 Bioanalyzer.

For repertoire sequencing, TCR beta CDR3 regions were amplified from RNA transcripts. HTBI primers and the Qiagen OneStep RT-PCR kit were used in a first-round RT-PCR, which was followed by a second-round multiplex PCR, size selection and purification. Libraries were sequenced on an Illumina HiSeq2000 using paired-end 100 bp reads. The published analysis was carried out like this. Reads were processed with SOAPnuke, discarding reads with adapters, uncalled bases, mean Phred below 15, or no exact constant-primer or identifier match. High-quality paired reads were merged with COPE v1.2.5. Each unique nucleotide sequence was treated as a clonotype, and MiTCR v1.1 was used to align the clonotypes to the IMGT TRB V, D and J references. The analysis was limited to V-J combinations with a frequency above 0.0001, which together covered 99% to 99.2% of the repertoires. For each V-J combination, a TCR clonal expansion and chaos score was defined as F50 clonal expansion divided by the chaos observed in the TCRdist matrix. Features were reduced by Welch's t-statistics and random forest to approximately 13 V-J combinations, which fed a naive Bayes classifier. The Morisita-Horn index was used to measure how similar the thyroid and blood repertoires were. TCRdb reworked the public reads: Q25 trimming with fastp, MiXCR clone assembly, productive beta chains retained. Each record represents a unique CDR3 protein, reported with the most common genes and DNA among its rows. None of the V and J calls come from the authors' own analysis; TCRdb made them. This sample has roughly 39,000 distinct CDR3 sequences in its table, and about 50% of those were observed once. Clones ranked in the top ten supply approximately 27% of the sample.

This clonotype has just one count. Its target antigen remains unknown. Within one base of it there is no much larger clone, and no base qualities were kept. Support from one read is weak. The TCR comes from an adult woman with stable Graves' hyperthyroidism. Sequencing was carried out using peripheral blood. The chain links TRBV28 with TRBJ2-5; TRBD1 fits 9 bases in the junction. The sequence in DNA is TGTGCCAGCAGTTTGGGACAGGGATTTAGGACCCAGTACTTC. The translation is CASSLGQGFRTQYF.